Below, 6 T cell receptor beta chains from the same sample are listed, as sequenced in a study of shared clonotypes between healthy human individuals. The assay was immunoSEQ multiplex PCR, and TCRdb's table has in-frame clones only and misses some. The table includes around 1.4 million clones, approximately 98.5% detected once. The specimen sequenced was naive CD4+ T cells sorted from blood. The sample's subset: CD45RA+ positively selected. These TCRs come from a man aged 25 to 40 in good health.

The chain links TRBV2 to TRBJ1-1; unclear D gene. CDR1 is SNHLY and CDR2 is FYNNEI in the germline V gene. The CDR3 is made up of 14 amino acids. V was shortened by 0 bases and J by 5 bases, with 10 bases between the two germline ends. The CDR3 spells CASSEAHGLTEAFF. In DNA form, the CDR3 reads TGTGCCAGCAGTGAAGCGCATGGGCTTACTGAAGCTTTCTTT.

The chain uses TRBV7-9 and TRBJ2-2, with 8 bases identical to TRBD2. V was pared by 3 bases and J by 5 bases, with 5 bases of the junction left unmatched. The germline gives CDR1 SEHNR, CDR2 FQNEAQ (reference sequence). This CDR3 region has 15 residues. CDR3 residues: CASSFGAGETGELFF. CDR3 sequence (DNA): TGTGCCAGCAGCTTCGGAGCGGGAGAAACCGGGGAGCTGTTTTTT. The variable domain in full, completed from reference TRBV7-9 and TRBJ2-2, reads DTGVSQNPRHKITKRGQNVTFRCDPISEHNRLYWYRQTLGQGPEFLTYFQNEAQLEKSRLLSDRFSAERPKGSFSTLEIQRTEQGDSAMYLCASSFGAGETGELFFGEGSRLTVL.

CDR3 nucleotides: TGTGCCAGCAGTGAATTGGGCAGGGGCACATCCAATGAGCAGTTCTTC. Protein: CASSELGRGTSNEQFF. The chain couples TRBV2 to TRBJ2-1; D is perhaps TRBD1 (6 bases). CDR3 size: 16 residues. Trimming removed 2 bases at V and 6 bases at J, with 17 bases between. Germline loops: CDR1 SNHLY, CDR2 FYNNEI.

The CDR3 nucleotides are TGTGCCAGTAGTTCTCAACACGGGAACATTCAGTACTTC. As protein: CASSSQHGNIQYF. V usage is TRBV19 and J usage is TRBJ2-4; D gene uncertain. V shed 5 bases and J shed 7 bases, with 12 bases lying between them. The germline CDR1 and CDR2 sequences are LNHDA and SQIVND (reference sequence). There are 13 residues in the CDR3. Full variable domain (missing parts from reference TRBV19 and TRBJ2-4): DGGITQSPKYLFRKEGQNVTLSCEQNLNHDAMYWYRQDPGQGLRLIYYSQIVNDFQKGDIAEGYSVSREKKESFPLTVTSAQKNPTAFYLCASSSQHGNIQYFGAGTRLSVL.

The chain uses TRBV11-2 and TRBJ2-5; tentatively, D is TRBD1 or TRBD2 (5 bases each). The ends were cut back, 3 bases at V and 8 bases at J, with 28 bases in the middle. Germline lookup yields CDR1 SGHAT and CDR2 FQNNGV. The CDR3 loop spans 18 amino acids. Written as DNA, the CDR3 is TGTGCCAGCAGCTTCGACTTCCCAGGACTCGGGACCTCAAGAACCCAGTACTTC. Protein product: CASSFDFPGLGTSRTQYF.

The chain uses TRBV7-2 and TRBJ1-4, with unresolved D. CDR1 SGHTA and CDR2 FQGNSA come from the germline V gene. The CDR3 is made up of 17 amino acids. Trimming left V 2 bases short and J 0 bases short, with 13 bases between. The CDR3 coding sequence is TGTGCCAGCAGCTTAAGGTGGCAGGCTGCAACTAATGAAAAACTGTTTTTT. It specifies CASSLRWQAATNEKLFF.